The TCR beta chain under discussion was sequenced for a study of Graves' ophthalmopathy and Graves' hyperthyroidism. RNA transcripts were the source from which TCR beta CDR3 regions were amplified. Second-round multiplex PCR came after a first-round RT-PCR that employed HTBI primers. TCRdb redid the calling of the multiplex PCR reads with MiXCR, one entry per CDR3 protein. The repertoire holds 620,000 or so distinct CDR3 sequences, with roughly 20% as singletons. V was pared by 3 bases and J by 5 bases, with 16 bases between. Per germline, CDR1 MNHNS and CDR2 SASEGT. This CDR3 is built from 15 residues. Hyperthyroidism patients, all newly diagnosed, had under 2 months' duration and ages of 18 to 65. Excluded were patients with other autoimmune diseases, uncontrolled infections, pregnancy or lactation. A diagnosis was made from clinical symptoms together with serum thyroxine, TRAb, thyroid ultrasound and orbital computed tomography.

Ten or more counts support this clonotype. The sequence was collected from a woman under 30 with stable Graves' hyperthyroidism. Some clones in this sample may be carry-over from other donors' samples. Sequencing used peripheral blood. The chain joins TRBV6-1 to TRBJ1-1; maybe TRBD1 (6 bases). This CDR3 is CASSEVQGRRTEAFF. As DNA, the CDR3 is TGTGCCAGCAGTGAGGTACAGGGTAGGCGGACTGAAGCTTTCTTT.